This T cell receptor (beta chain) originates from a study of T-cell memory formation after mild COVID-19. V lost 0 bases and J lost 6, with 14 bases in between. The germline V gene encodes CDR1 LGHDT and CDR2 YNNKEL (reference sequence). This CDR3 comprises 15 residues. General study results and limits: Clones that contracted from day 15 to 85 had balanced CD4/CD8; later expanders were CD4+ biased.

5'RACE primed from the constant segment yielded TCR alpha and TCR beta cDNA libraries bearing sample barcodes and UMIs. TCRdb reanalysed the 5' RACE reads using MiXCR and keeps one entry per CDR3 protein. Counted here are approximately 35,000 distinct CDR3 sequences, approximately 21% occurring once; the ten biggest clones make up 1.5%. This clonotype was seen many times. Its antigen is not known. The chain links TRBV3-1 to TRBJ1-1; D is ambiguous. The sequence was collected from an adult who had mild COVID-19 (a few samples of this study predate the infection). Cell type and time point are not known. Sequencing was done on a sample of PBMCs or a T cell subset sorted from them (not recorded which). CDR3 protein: CASSQDGRGSAEAFF. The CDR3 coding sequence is TGTGCCAGCAGCCAAGATGGGCGGGGTAGCGCTGAAGCTTTCTTT.